This paragraph reports one T cell receptor (beta chain). Antigen specificity is unknown. This sample was taken from a study of regulatory T cells in long-lasting Graves disease. General observations from the study: There was favoring of TRBV28, TRBJ1-2 and TRBJ2-5 in persistent disease.

V was trimmed by 4 bases and J by 4 bases, leaving 5 bases between them. CDR1 and CDR2 from the germline V gene are MDHEN and SYDVKM. The CDR3 is 12 residues long. Stated time point: newly diagnosed GD, antithyroid drugs for less than 3 months. Extracted PBMC RNA gave rise to the TCR library. Assembly of TCR beta libraries relied on iRepertoire HTBI primers together with Arm-PCR of CDR3 regions. TCRdb passed the multiplex PCR reads through MiXCR, listing each CDR3 protein once. Among roughly 530,000 distinct CDR3 sequences listed, around 15% were seen once. Separately, the same data were catalogued under a study of T cells in Graves' hyperthyroidism and ophthalmopathy. That work contributes: Peripheral blood also featured most of the thyroid clonotypes expanded above 0.001. A median 6.5 months before onset, the model predicted ophthalmopathy.

The sequenced sample was peripheral blood mononuclear cells (PBMCs), obtained at new diagnosis, from a patient treated with antithyroid drugs. The sequence was obtained from a woman aged 40 to 65 with Graves disease. This chain connects TRBV28 to TRBJ1-5; D call uncertain. CDR3 residues: CASSYANQPQHF. Written as DNA, the CDR3 is TGTGCCAGCAGTTATGCTAATCAGCCCCAGCATTTT.